Listed below are T cell receptor beta chains from one sample, sequenced in a study of T cell repertoires in cytomegalovirus infection. MiXCR, run by TCRdb on the reads, gives a single entry per CDR3 protein. This table holds hundreds of thousands of distinct CDR3 sequences, around a third found once. These receptors' targets are unknown. The specimen comprised cultured PBMCs, sampled from culture after CMV antigen stimulation. These receptors were collected from a human donor in good health (CMV status not recorded). Some clones in this sample may be carry-over from other donors' samples. The CDR3 runs from the conserved cysteine through the conserved F or W. A D gene is named only where the DNA matches it firmly. Only part of the rows carry a size: once, few, many, or a class if the clone is expanded.

clone size | CDR3 length | J gene | V gene | D gene | CDR3 DNA | CDR3 protein
few | 13 | TRBJ2-7 | TRBV7-4 | TRBD1 | TGTGCCAGCAGAACGGAGGGGACAGGATGGCGAAGCTTC | CASRTEGTGWRSF
NA | 15 | TRBJ1-1 | TRBV6-5 | TRBD1 | TGTGCCAGCAGTTGGGACAGGTGGGGGAACACTGAAGCTTTCTTT | CASSWDRWGNTEAFF
NA | 16 | TRBJ2-5 | TRBV5-6 | NA | TGTGCCAGCAGCTTGAGGCAGGCTCTGGAACAAGAGACCCAGTACTTC | CASSLRQALEQETQYF
once | 15 | TRBJ2-7 | TRBV4-1 | NA | TGCGCCAGCAGCCAAGAACCCCGGGAACAGAGCCAGGAGTACTTC | CASSQEPREQSQEYF
NA | 16 | TRBJ2-1 | TRBV7-9 | NA | TGTGCCAGCACCCCGGCGGCGAGGGTTCGTGACAATGAGCAGTTCTTC | CASTPAARVRDNEQFF
many | 13 | TRBJ1-2 | TRBV7-2 | NA | TGTGCCAGCAGCCAGGCTGTTCTGGATGGCTACACCTTC | CASSQAVLDGYTF
once | 11 | TRBJ2-3 | TRBV20-1 | NA | TGCAGTGCGAGCTTAATGGAGACGCAGTATTTT | CSASLMETQYF
NA | 17 | TRBJ2-6 | TRBV12-3/TRBV12-4 | NA | TGTGCCAGCAACCTACTCCCAGTACCGTTTGGGGCCAACGTCCTGACTTTC | CASNLLPVPFGANVLTF
few | 14 | TRBJ2-7 | TRBV6-6 | TRBD2 | TGTGCCAGCCGGGGACTAGCGGGGGTTTACGAGCAGTACTTC | CASRGLAGVYEQYF
once | 13 | TRBJ2-7 | TRBV20-1 | NA | TGCAGTGCTAGTAGGGCCCTAGGGTACGAGCAGTACTTC | CSASRALGYEQYF
few | 14 | TRBJ1-5 | TRBV28 | NA | TGTGCCGCCAGGTTACGAGATAGCAATCAGCCCCAGCATTTT | CAARLRDSNQPQHF
NA | 15 | TRBJ1-6 | TRBV6-1 | TRBD1 | TGTGCCAGCGGCCAGGGGGCTTTCCCTAATTCACCCCTCCACTTT | CASGQGAFPNSPLHF
few | 15 | TRBJ2-3 | TRBV7-6 | NA | TGTGCCAGCAGCTTTTTGTCTAGCGGCACAGATACGCAGTATTTT | CASSFLSSGTDTQYF
NA | 15 | TRBJ2-7 | TRBV6-5 | NA | TGTGCCAGCAGTACACGCTCAACAGCGTCCTACGAGCAGTACTTC | CASSTRSTASYEQYF
many | 15 | TRBJ1-5 | TRBV7-2 | TRBD1 | TGTGCCAGCAGCCCGACCGGGACAGGGAATCAGCCCCAGCATTTT | CASSPTGTGNQPQHF
NA | 16 | TRBJ2-7 | TRBV15 | NA | TGTGCCACCAGCAGAGAAAGCCTCCGGGCCGGTTACGAGCAGTACTTC | CATSRESLRAGYEQYF
NA | 16 | TRBJ1-2 | TRBV19 | TRBD1 | TGTGCCAGTTCTCAGGGGGGGTCGGAGAATATCTATGGCTACACCTTC | CASSQGGSENIYGYTF
few | 17 | TRBJ2-2 | TRBV20-1 | TRBD2 | TGCAGTGGAAGCCCCCCGGGAGGTTTGGTCGACACCGGGGAGCTGTTTTTT | CSGSPPGGLVDTGELFF
NA | 14 | TRBJ1-2 | TRBV6-1 | NA | TGTGCCAGCAGACGCGGGACGGGGGTAGGAGGCTACACCTTC | CASRRGTGVGGYTF
NA | 15 | TRBJ2-3 | TRBV2 | NA | TGTGCCAGCAGGATAGGACTGGAGAGCACAGATACGCAGTATTTT | CASRIGLESTDTQYF
many | 14 | TRBJ1-6 | TRBV7-8 | NA | TGTGCCAGCAGCTTAGAAATCAGAAATTCACCCCTCCACTTT | CASSLEIRNSPLHF
NA | 13 | TRBJ2-1 | TRBV7-2 | TRBD2 | TGTGCCAGCAGCCGCCAGCAGCGGGAGCCCACACTCTTC | CASSRQQREPTLF
few | 14 | TRBJ1-2 | TRBV7-9 | TRBD1 | TGTGCCAGCAGCTCCGACAGGGTCCTCTATGGCTACACCTTC | CASSSDRVLYGYTF
many | 11 | TRBJ1-1 | TRBV7-2 | NA | TGTGCCAGCAGCAAATTTACGGAAGCTTTCTTT | CASSKFTEAFF
NA | 17 | TRBJ2-5 | TRBV7-8 | TRBD2 | TGTGCCAGCAGCTTAGGTCCCCCGGGAGGGTTTAGGGAGACCCAGTACTTC | CASSLGPPGGFRETQYF
NA | 14 | TRBJ1-3 | TRBV7-2 | NA | TGTGCCAGCAGCTTATTTCCATCTGGAAACACCATATATTTT | CASSLFPSGNTIYF
NA | 14 | TRBJ1-4 | TRBV5-5 | NA | TGTGCCAGCAGCTTGCGGAGGCCGGATGAAAAACTGTTTTTT | CASSLRRPDEKLFF
few | 14 | TRBJ1-5 | TRBV27 | NA | TGTGCCAGCAGTTTATCAGGGGTGGATCAGCCCCAGCATTTT | CASSLSGVDQPQHF
many | 12 | TRBJ2-7 | TRBV12-3/TRBV12-4 | NA | TGTGCCAGCAGATCCGGGGGGCCCTTACTTCACTTC | CASRSGGPLLHF